This T cell receptor (beta chain) was captured in a study of blood T cell repertoires in COVID-19. Only in-frame clones appear in the TCRdb table, and some are missing; sequencing was by immunoSEQ multiplex PCR. The data hold hundreds of thousands of clones, with around 90% observed a single time. Recovery meant two consecutive negative NP/OP PCR tests, professional clearance, or resolved symptoms. The CDR3 sequence is 15 residues long. Germline CDR1 reads SGHRS; CDR2 reads YFSETQ. Trimming took 4 bases from V and 3 from J; bases not matched to a gene: 9. The receptor was isolated from a woman aged 45-59 years who had recovered from COVID-19. V and J are TRBV5-1 and TRBJ1-1, with 7 bases fitting TRBD1. Sequenced material: PBMCs or T cells enriched from blood (not recorded which). The CDR3 spells CASSPTGKEYTEAFF. CDR3 DNA sequence: TGCGCCAGCAGCCCGACAGGGAAGGAGTACACTGAAGCTTTCTTT.